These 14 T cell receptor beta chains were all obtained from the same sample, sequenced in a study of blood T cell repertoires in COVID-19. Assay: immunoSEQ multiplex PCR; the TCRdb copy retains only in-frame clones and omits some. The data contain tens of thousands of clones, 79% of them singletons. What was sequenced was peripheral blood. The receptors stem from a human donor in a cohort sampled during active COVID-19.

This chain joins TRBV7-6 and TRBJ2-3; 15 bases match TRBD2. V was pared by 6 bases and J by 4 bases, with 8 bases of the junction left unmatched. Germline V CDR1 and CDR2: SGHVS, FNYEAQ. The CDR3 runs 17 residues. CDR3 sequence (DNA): TGTGCCAGCAGACCCGGACTAGCGGGAGGGCGGGCAGATACGCAGTATTTT. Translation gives CASRPGLAGGRADTQYF.

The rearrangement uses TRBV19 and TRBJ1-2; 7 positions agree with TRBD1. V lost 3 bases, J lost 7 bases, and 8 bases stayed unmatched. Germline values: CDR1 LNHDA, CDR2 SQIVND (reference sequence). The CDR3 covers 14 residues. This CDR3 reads CASSIGTEASGYTF. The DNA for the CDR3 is TGTGCCAGTAGTATTGGGACAGAAGCTTCTGGCTACACCTTC.

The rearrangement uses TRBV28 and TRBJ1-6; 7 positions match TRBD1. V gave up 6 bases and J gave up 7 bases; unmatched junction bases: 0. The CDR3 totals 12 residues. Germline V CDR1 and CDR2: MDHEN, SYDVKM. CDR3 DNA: TGTGCCAGCAGGACAGGGAATTCACCCCTCCACTTT. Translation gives CASRTGNSPLHF.

CDR3: CASSARGTVNNEQFF. The CDR3 nucleotides read TGTGCCAGCAGCGCCAGGGGGACAGTCAACAATGAGCAGTTCTTC. This chain joins TRBV6-4 and TRBJ2-1; 7 positions match TRBD1. Germline CDR1 reads MRHNA; CDR2 reads SNTAGT. CDR3 size: 15 residues. The J segment lost 5 bases and the V segment lost 6 bases, leaving 10 bases of the junction unmatched.

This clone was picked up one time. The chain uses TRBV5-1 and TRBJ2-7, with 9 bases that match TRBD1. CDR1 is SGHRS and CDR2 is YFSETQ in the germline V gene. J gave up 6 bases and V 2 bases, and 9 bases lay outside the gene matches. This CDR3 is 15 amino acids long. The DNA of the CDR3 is TGCGCCAGCAGCTTCGATGGGGGACAGGGTTCCGAGCAGTACTTC. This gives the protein CASSFDGGQGSEQYF.

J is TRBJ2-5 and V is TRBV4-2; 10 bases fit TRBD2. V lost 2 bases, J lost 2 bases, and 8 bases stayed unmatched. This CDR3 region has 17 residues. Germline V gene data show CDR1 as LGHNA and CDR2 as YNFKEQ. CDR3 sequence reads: CASSQSGKREGQETQYF. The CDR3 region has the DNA TGTGCCAGCAGCCAATCAGGGAAGCGGGAGGGTCAAGAGACCCAGTACTTC.

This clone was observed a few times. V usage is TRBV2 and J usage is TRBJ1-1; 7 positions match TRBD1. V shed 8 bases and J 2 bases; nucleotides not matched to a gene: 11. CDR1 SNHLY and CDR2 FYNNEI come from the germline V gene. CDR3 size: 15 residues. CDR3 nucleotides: TGTGCCAGCTCGAGGGGGACAGTGATTAACACTGAAGCTTTCTTT. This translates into CASSRGTVINTEAFF.

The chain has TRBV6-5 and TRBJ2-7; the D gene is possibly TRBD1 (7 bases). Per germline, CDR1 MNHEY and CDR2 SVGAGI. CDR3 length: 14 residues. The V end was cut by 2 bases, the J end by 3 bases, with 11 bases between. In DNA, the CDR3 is TGTGCCAGCAGTTACGCGGGACAGCACTACGAGCAGTACTTC. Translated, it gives CASSYAGQHYEQYF.

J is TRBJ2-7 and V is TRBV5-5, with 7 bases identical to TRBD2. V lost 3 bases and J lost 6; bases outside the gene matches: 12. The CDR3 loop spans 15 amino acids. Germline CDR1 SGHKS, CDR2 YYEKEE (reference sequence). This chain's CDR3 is CASSSSGGSVSEQYF. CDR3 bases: TGTGCCAGCAGCTCGAGTGGCGGGAGTGTCTCCGAGCAGTACTTC.

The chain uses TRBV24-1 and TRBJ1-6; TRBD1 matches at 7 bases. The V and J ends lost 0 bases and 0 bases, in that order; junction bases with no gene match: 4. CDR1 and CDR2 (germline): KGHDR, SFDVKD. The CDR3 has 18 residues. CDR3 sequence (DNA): TGTGCCACCAGTGATTTGCCGGACAGGAGCTCCTATAATTCACCCCTCCACTTT. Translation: CATSDLPDRSSYNSPLHF.

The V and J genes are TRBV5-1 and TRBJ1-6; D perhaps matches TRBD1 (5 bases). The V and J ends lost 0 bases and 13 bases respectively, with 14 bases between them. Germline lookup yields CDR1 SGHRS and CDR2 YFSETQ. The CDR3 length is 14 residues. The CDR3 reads CASSLGQHAPPLHF. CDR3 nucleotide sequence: TGCGCCAGCAGCTTGGGACAGCATGCACCCCCCCTCCACTTT.

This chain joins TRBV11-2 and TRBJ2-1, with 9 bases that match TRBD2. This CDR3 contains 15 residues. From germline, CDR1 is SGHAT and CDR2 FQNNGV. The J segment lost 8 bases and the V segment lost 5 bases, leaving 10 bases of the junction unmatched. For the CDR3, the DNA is TGTGCCAGCAGCGGCAGACTAGCGGTCAGTGATGAGCAGTTCTTC. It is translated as CASSGRLAVSDEQFF.

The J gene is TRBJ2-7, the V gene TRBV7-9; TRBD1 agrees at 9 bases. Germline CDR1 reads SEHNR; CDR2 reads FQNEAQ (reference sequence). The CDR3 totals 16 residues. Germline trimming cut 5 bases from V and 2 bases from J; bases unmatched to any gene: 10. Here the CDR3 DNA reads TGTGCCAGCAGCAAATCCGGGACAGGGTGGACCTACGAGCAGTACTTC. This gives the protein CASSKSGTGWTYEQYF.

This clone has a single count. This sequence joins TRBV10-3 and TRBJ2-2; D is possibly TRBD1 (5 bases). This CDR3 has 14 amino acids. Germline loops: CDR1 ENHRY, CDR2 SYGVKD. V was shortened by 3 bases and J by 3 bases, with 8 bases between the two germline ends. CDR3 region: CAISDRVDTGELFF. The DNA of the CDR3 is TGTGCCATCAGTGACAGGGTTGACACCGGGGAGCTGTTTTTT.